These 17 T cell receptor beta chains were sequenced from one sample in a study of cytomegalovirus exposure and HLA in healthy donors. The PCR made use of 60 Vbeta and 13 Jbeta primers. Generated by immunoSEQ multiplex PCR, the TCRdb table keeps only in-frame clones and is missing some. The sample records 180,000 or so clones, roughly 73% being singletons. The sequencing input was PBMCs. These receptors were collected from a female donor in good health and CMV-seronegative.

This clone was seen only a few times. V gene TRBV7-9 combines with J gene TRBJ1-2; TRBD1 matches at 7 bases. The ends lost 0 bases at V and 4 bases at J; junction bases unmatched: 2. Germline V CDR1 and CDR2: SEHNR, FQNEAQ (reference sequence). The CDR3 runs to 14 residues. Written as DNA, the CDR3 is TGTGCCAGCAGCTTAGCGAGGGGGCTCTATGGCTACACCTTC. Residues: CASSLARGLYGYTF.

The chain uses TRBV7-6 and TRBJ2-1; 12 nucleotides match TRBD2. With V trimmed by 5 bases and J by 5 bases, 13 bases remained unmatched. Germline CDR1 SGHVS, CDR2 FNYEAQ. The CDR3 length is 18 residues. DNA for the CDR3: TGTGCCAGCAGCGCCCCCTGGTCTAGCGGGGGGGCTCACAATGAGCAGTTCTTC. Translating gives CASSAPWSSGGAHNEQFF.

This chain connects TRBV29-1 to TRBJ1-4; D is perhaps TRBD1 (5 bases). Trimming took off 2 bases at V and 7 bases at J, with 17 bases between the two ends. This CDR3 has 15 amino acids. CDR1 and CDR2 from the germline V gene are SQVTM and ANQGSEA. This CDR3 reads CSVEIAGLKGEKLFF. CDR3 nucleotides: TGCAGCGTTGAAATAGCAGGGCTCAAGGGTGAAAAACTGTTTTTT. The variable domain in full, with the rest retrieved from reference TRBV29-1 and TRBJ1-4, is SAVISQKPSRDICQRGTSLTIQCQVDSQVTMMFWYRQQPGQSLTLIATANQGSEATYESGFVIDKFPISRPNLTFSTLTVSNMSPEDSSIYLCSVEIAGLKGEKLFFGSGTQLSVL.

This clone was counted a few times. The sample holds other DNA sequences that translate to the same CDR3. The chain couples TRBV19 to TRBJ2-7; 13 nucleotides agree with TRBD2. This CDR3 spans 16 amino acids. V dropped 3 bases and J dropped 2; count of bases not matched to a gene: 4. Germline V gene data show CDR1 as LNHDA and CDR2 as SQIVND (reference sequence). The CDR3 here is CASSIGLAGAPYEQYF. The CDR3 nucleotides read TGTGCCAGTAGTATCGGACTAGCGGGGGCCCCCTACGAGCAGTACTTC.

V gene TRBV4-1 combines with J gene TRBJ2-3, with 9 bases aligning to TRBD1. Losses at the gene ends were 5 bases for V and 5 bases for J; bases not matched to a gene: 11. Germline CDR1 is MGHRA and CDR2 is YSYEKL. The CDR3 runs 16 residues. In DNA, the CDR3 is TGCGCCAGCAGCGACAACAGGGGGCACTCACAAGATACGCAGTATTTT. Encoded protein: CASSDNRGHSQDTQYF.

This clone was found a few times. The chain carries TRBV4-1 and TRBJ1-4; D unclear. Germline V lookup: CDR1 MGHRA, CDR2 YSYEKL. V lost 0 bases and J 7 bases, leaving 12 bases between the germline ends. The CDR3 is 15 residues long. The CDR3 loop is CASSQDGYRGEKLFF. CDR3 in DNA: TGCGCCAGCAGCCAAGATGGGTATCGAGGTGAAAAACTGTTTTTT.

This clone was observed a few times. The gene calls are TRBV6-5 and TRBJ2-5; TRBD2 is a possible D gene (6 bases). Per the germline V gene, CDR1 is MNHEY and CDR2 is SVGAGI. The CDR3 covers 13 residues. Between the trimmed V and J ends, which lost 6 bases and 4 bases, there was a span of 12 bases. The CDR3 bases are TGTGCCAGCAGATCCCGGGACTTAGAGACCCAGTACTTC. Its translation is CASRSRDLETQYF.

V usage is TRBV27 and J usage is TRBJ2-1; D is perhaps TRBD2 (5 bases). The CDR3 is 11 residues long. The germline V and J ends were trimmed by 5 bases and 9 bases, with 8 bases remaining between them. Germline lookup yields CDR1 MNHEY and CDR2 SMNVEV (reference sequence). CDR3 in DNA: TGTGCCAGCAGTCTGAGCGGTGAGCAGTTCTTC. Encoded protein: CASSLSGEQFF.

This chain connects TRBV28 to TRBJ2-2; 10 positions agree with TRBD2. Germline V CDR1 and CDR2: MDHEN, SYDVKM. The CDR3 is made up of 15 amino acids. Germline trimming cut 4 bases from V and 3 bases from J; bases unmatched to any gene: 2. This chain's CDR3 is CASSSLAGHTGELFF. The CDR3 DNA sequence: TGTGCCAGCAGTTCACTAGCGGGGCACACCGGGGAGCTGTTTTTT.

This clone was detected once. The chain has TRBV19 and TRBJ1-4, with 8 bases lining up with TRBD1. Germline loops: CDR1 LNHDA, CDR2 SQIVND (reference sequence). The CDR3 loop spans 17 amino acids. V dropped 6 bases and J dropped 0; count of bases not matched to a gene: 9. The CDR3 region is CASSRPGQVTTNEKLFF. CDR3 nucleotide sequence: TGTGCCAGTAGCAGGCCGGGACAGGTTACAACTAATGAAAAACTGTTTTTT. Full variable domain (missing parts from reference TRBV19 and TRBJ1-4): DGGITQSPKYLFRKEGQNVTLSCEQNLNHDAMYWYRQDPGQGLRLIYYSQIVNDFQKGDIAEGYSVSREKKESFPLTVTSAQKNPTAFYLCASSRPGQVTTNEKLFFGSGTQLSVL.

J is TRBJ2-7 and V is TRBV7-9, with TRBD1 matching 8 bases. Looked up from germline, CDR1 is SEHNR and CDR2 is FQNEAQ (reference sequence). J lost 0 bases, V lost 3 bases, and 1 base had no gene match. CDR3 length: 14 residues. The CDR3 nucleotides read TGTGCCAGCAGCTTTGGGACAGGCTCCTACGAGCAGTACTTC. Protein sequence: CASSFGTGSYEQYF. Complete variable domain (other parts from reference TRBV7-9 and TRBJ2-7): DTGVSQNPRHKITKRGQNVTFRCDPISEHNRLYWYRQTLGQGPEFLTYFQNEAQLEKSRLLSDRFSAERPKGSFSTLEIQRTEQGDSAMYLCASSFGTGSYEQYFGPGTRLTVT.

The rearrangement links TRBV6-5 to TRBJ1-6; D unclear. The CDR3 covers 15 residues. Germline loops: CDR1 MNHEY, CDR2 SVGAGI. Trimming shortened V by 10 bases and J by 0 bases, and 13 bases separated the two germline ends. The CDR3 DNA is TGTGCCATCGGACGGACTTCCTCCTATAATTCACCCCTCCACTTT. Protein: CAIGRTSSYNSPLHF.

V gene TRBV7-2 combines with J gene TRBJ2-3; D might be TRBD1 (6 bases). V was shortened by 2 bases and J by 1 base, with 10 bases between the two germline ends. The CDR3 covers 15 residues. In germline, CDR1 is SGHTA, CDR2 FQGNSA. The CDR3 DNA sequence: TGTGCCAGCAGCTTAAAGTCAGGGGGCACAGATACGCAGTATTTT. Translated: CASSLKSGGTDTQYF.

The chain is built from TRBV5-6 and TRBJ2-1; the match to TRBD2 covers 14 bases. Per the germline V gene, CDR1 is SGHDT and CDR2 is YYEEEE. The CDR3 has 19 amino acids. V gave up 5 bases and J gave up 4 bases; unmatched junction bases: 14. In DNA form, the CDR3 reads TGTGCCAGCAGGGTCGGGGGACTAGCGGGAGTTTCCCGTTACAATGAGCAGTTCTTC. Protein product: CASRVGGLAGVSRYNEQFF.

A word on this clone: An end of the junction does not agree with germline; a read error may underlie this. The chain has TRBV18 and TRBJ1-1, with D possibly being TRBD1 (5 bases). In germline, CDR1 is KGHSH, CDR2 LQKENI. The CDR3 spans 17 residues. CDR3 residues: CASPPPKPTFGGTEAFF. DNA of the CDR3: TGTGCCAGCCCACCACCGAAACCTACATTCGGGGGCACTGAAGCTTTCTTT.

The chain couples TRBV14 to TRBJ1-4; D ambiguous. V lost 1 base, J lost 7 bases, and 16 bases lay in between. The CDR3 loop spans 16 amino acids. From germline, CDR1 is SGHDN and CDR2 FVKESK. DNA for the CDR3: TGTGCCAGCAGCCAAGCGCCCGGAGTTGTGGGTGAAAAACTGTTTTTT. Its protein product is CASSQAPGVVGEKLFF.

The chain joins TRBV18 to TRBJ1-5; 7 bases are shared with TRBD1. Germline CDR1 is KGHSH and CDR2 is LQKENI. This CDR3 contains 14 residues. With V trimmed by 4 bases and J by 3 bases, 3 bases remained unmatched. CDR3 protein: CASSQGQLNQPQHF. CDR3 in DNA: TGTGCCAGCTCACAGGGACAGCTCAATCAGCCCCAGCATTTT.